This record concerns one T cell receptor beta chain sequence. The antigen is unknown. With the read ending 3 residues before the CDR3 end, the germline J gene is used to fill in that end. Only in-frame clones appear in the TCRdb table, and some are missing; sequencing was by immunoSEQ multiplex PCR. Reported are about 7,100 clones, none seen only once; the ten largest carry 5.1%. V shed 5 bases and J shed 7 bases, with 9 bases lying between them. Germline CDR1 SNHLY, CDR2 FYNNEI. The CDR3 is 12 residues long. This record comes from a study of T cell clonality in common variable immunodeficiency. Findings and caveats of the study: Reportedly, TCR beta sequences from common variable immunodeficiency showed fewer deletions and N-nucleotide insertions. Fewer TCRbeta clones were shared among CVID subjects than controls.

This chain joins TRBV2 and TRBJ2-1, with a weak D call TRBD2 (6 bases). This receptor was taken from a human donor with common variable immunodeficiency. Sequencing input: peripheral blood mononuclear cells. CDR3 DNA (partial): TGTGCCAGCAGTAGCGGACTAAATGAG. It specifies CASSSGLNE. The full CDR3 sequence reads CASSSGLNEQFF.